The T cell receptor (beta chain) described here comes from a study of T cell responses to AZD1222 COVID-19 vaccine. At the level of the study: Timing groups of about 4 and about 12 weeks for second doses were pooled. Study observations and caveats: Mostly white British, mostly female donors; authors suggested clonal diversity may be underestimated.

Comment on this clone: What it recognizes is unknown.

Sequenced by immunoSEQ multiplex PCR; TCRdb stores in-frame clones only, minus some. The sample has 130,000 or so clones, roughly nine tenths seen once; the top ten hold 6.9%. Germline V gene lookup returns CDR1 SGHDT and CDR2 YYEEEE. V lost 5 bases and J lost 7, with 24 bases in between. This CDR3 comprises 16 residues. The sequence derives from an adult in good health. The rearrangement links TRBV5-6 to TRBJ1-1; maybe TRBD1 (6 bases). The sequences come from peripheral blood, collected on day 0 of AZD1222 vaccination. The chain's CDR3 is CASRPNGGLTPNEAFF. CDR3 nucleotide sequence: TGTGCCAGCAGGCCGAACGGGGGGCTTACGCCGAATGAAGCTTTCTTT.